This is a list of T cell receptor beta chains from one sample in a study of cytomegalovirus exposure and HLA in healthy donors. Generated by immunoSEQ multiplex PCR, the TCRdb table keeps only in-frame clones and is missing some. The sample records a few hundred thousand clones, about four fifths being singletons. Sequencing was done on a sample of PBMCs. The receptors originated from a girl aged 2 to 10 in good health and CMV-seronegative. Each CDR3 is given with its conserved first and last residue. The order of the fields is D gene, J gene, clone size, V gene, CDR3 protein, CDR3 DNA. D genes are given only for firm matches. Only some rows state a clone size, as once, few, many or a class for expanded clones.

>TRBD1|TRBJ1-5|-|TRBV19
CASSMGQGAQAQHF
TGTGCCAGTAGTATGGGACAGGGGGCCCAGGCCCAGCATTTT
>TRBD2|TRBJ2-5|-|TRBV6-1
CASSEGVKGLAGGETQYF
TGTGCCAGCAGTGAAGGGGTAAAGGGACTAGCAGGGGGGGAGACCCAGTACTTC
>TRBD1|TRBJ2-5|-|TRBV11-2
CASTTGQGVTQYF
TGTGCCAGCACCACGGGACAGGGGGTGACCCAGTACTTC
>TRBD2|TRBJ2-3|-|TRBV5-6
CASRNSGGRSDTQYF
TGTGCCAGCAGAAACAGCGGGGGGAGGTCAGATACGCAGTATTTT
>-|TRBJ1-4|-|TRBV5-8
CASSSYRGIGEKLFF
TGTGCCAGCAGCTCGTATCGGGGAATAGGTGAAAAACTGTTTTTT
>TRBD2|TRBJ2-3|-|TRBV28
CATSTSGSITDTQYF
TGTGCCACCTCGACTAGCGGGAGCATAACAGATACGCAGTATTTT
>-|TRBJ1-4|-|TRBV5-1
CASSPGGEREKLFF
TGCGCCAGCAGCCCCGGCGGAGAACGTGAAAAACTGTTTTTT
>TRBD2|TRBJ2-7|-|TRBV7-9
CASSLARGGRDGNEQYF
TGTGCCAGCAGCTTAGCCCGGGGCGGGAGGGACGGGAACGAGCAGTACTTC
>-|TRBJ2-1|-|TRBV7-2
CASATVNYNEQFF
TGTGCCAGCGCCACGGTAAACTACAATGAGCAGTTCTTC
>TRBD1|TRBJ1-5|-|TRBV6-1
CASSDQDRGNQPQHF
TGTGCCAGCAGTGACCAGGACAGGGGCAATCAGCCCCAGCATTTT
>TRBD1|TRBJ1-5|-|TRBV6-1
CASSKGQYNQPQHF
TGTGCCAGCAGTAAGGGACAGTACAATCAGCCCCAGCATTTT
>-|TRBJ2-3|-|TRBV29-1
CSVEKAETSTDTQYF
TGCAGCGTTGAAAAAGCGGAAACTAGCACAGATACGCAGTATTTT
>TRBD2|TRBJ2-6|-|TRBV28
CASSLAGTGANVLTF
TGTGCCAGCAGCCTAGCGGGTACTGGGGCCAACGTCCTGACTTTC
>-|TRBJ2-1|-|TRBV1
CTSWVAGVYNEQFF
TGCACCAGTTGGGTAGCGGGAGTTTACAATGAGCAGTTCTTC
>-|TRBJ2-1|-|TRBV5-1
CASSFDGGGENEQFF
TGCGCCAGCAGCTTTGATGGAGGGGGGGAAAATGAGCAGTTCTTC
>TRBD1|TRBJ2-2|-|TRBV28
CASSAGDRVTGELFF
TGTGCCAGCAGCGCCGGGGACAGGGTGACCGGGGAGCTGTTTTTT
>TRBD2|TRBJ2-1|-|TRBV5-1
CASSVKGTGTSGRLSYNEQFF
TGCGCCAGCAGCGTAAAGGGCACCGGGACTAGCGGGAGATTATCCTACAATGAGCAGTTCTTC
>-|TRBJ1-1|-|TRBV27
CASSFGQFSEAFF
TGTGCCAGCAGTTTTGGGCAGTTCTCTGAAGCTTTCTTT
>-|TRBJ1-5|once|TRBV7-9
CASSTSSTGGNQPQHF
TGTGCCAGCAGCACTTCCTCGACCGGGGGTAATCAGCCCCAGCATTTT
>TRBD1|TRBJ2-5|-|TRBV28
CASADRGKEETQYF
TGTGCCAGCGCGGACAGGGGCAAAGAAGAGACCCAGTACTTC
>TRBD1|TRBJ2-7|-|TRBV9
CASSVGTGGTYEQYF
TGTGCCAGCAGCGTTGGGACAGGGGGAACGTACGAGCAGTACTTC
>-|TRBJ1-6|-|TRBV11-1
CASSLDLVGASSPLHF
TGTGCCAGCAGCTTAGACTTGGTGGGGGCCTCTTCACCCCTCCACTTT
>-|TRBJ1-1|-|TRBV7-9
CSSSLAGTLNTEAFF
TGTTCCAGCAGCTTAGCAGGGACTCTGAACACTGAAGCTTTCTTT
>TRBD2|TRBJ2-1|-|TRBV11-2
CASSLGRVSGSTNNEQFF
TGTGCCAGCAGCTTAGGGAGGGTTAGCGGGAGTACCAACAATGAGCAGTTCTTC
>-|TRBJ1-5|-|TRBV19
CASSIGQFNQPQHF
TGTGCCAGTAGTATAGGACAGTTCAATCAGCCCCAGCATTTT
>TRBD1|TRBJ1-2|-|TRBV5-1
CASSSGLTGENYGYTF
TGCGCCAGCAGCTCTGGGTTGACAGGGGAAAACTATGGCTACACCTTC
>-|TRBJ2-1|few|TRBV6-5
CASSSRHQGSGNEQFF
TGTGCCAGCAGTTCCCGGCACCAGGGATCAGGCAATGAGCAGTTCTTC
>TRBD2|TRBJ2-5|-|TRBV9
CASSVSGRAVETQYF
TGTGCCAGCAGCGTATCCGGGAGGGCCGTCGAGACCCAGTACTTC
>-|TRBJ1-2|few|TRBV9
CASSVDEISYGYTF
TGTGCCAGCAGCGTAGACGAGATCTCCTATGGCTACACCTTC
>TRBD1|TRBJ1-2|-|TRBV19
CASVTGSLPYTF
TGTGCCAGTGTGACAGGGTCCCTGCCGTACACCTTC
>TRBD1|TRBJ1-1|-|TRBV5-1
CASSPQTGRNTEAFF
TGCGCCAGCAGCCCTCAGACAGGGCGGAACACTGAAGCTTTCTTT
>TRBD2|TRBJ2-3|-|TRBV6-6
CASTRGGPVDTQYF
TGTGCCAGCACCCGGGGAGGGCCGGTTGATACGCAGTATTTT
>TRBD1|TRBJ1-6|few|TRBV2
CASSEEGGWNSPLHF
TGTGCCAGCAGTGAAGAAGGGGGCTGGAATTCACCCCTCCACTTT
>TRBD2|TRBJ2-7|once|TRBV28
CASTGPQGGGSGYEQYF
TGTGCCAGCACCGGCCCGCAGGGCGGGGGTTCGGGATACGAGCAGTACTTC
>TRBD2|TRBJ2-7|-|TRBV7-2
CASSSPFQRGHFYEQYF
TGTGCCAGCAGCTCCCCCTTTCAGCGGGGGCATTTCTACGAGCAGTACTTC
>-|TRBJ2-3|once|TRBV30
CAYSRSAVTDTQYF
TGTGCCTACTCGCGGTCAGCGGTTACAGATACGCAGTATTTT
>-|TRBJ1-5|-|TRBV15
CATSFDKGPRPQHF
TGTGCCACCAGCTTTGACAAAGGCCCTCGTCCCCAGCATTTT
>-|TRBJ2-6|-|TRBV9
CASSLNPHDRAGANVLTF
TGTGCCAGCAGCCTCAATCCTCACGACCGGGCTGGGGCCAACGTCCTGACTTTC
>TRBD1|TRBJ1-2|once|TRBV10-3
CAISDRVGTGDGYTF
TGCGCCATCAGTGATAGGGTAGGGACAGGGGATGGCTACACCTTC